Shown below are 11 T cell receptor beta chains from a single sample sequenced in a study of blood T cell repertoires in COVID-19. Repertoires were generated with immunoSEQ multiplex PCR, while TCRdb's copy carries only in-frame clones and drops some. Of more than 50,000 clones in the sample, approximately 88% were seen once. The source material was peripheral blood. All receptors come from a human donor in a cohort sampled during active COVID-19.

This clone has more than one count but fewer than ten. CDR3 nucleotide sequence: TGTGCCAGCAGCGTGACAGGGACCTCTGGAAACACCATATATTTT. Protein: CASSVTGTSGNTIYF. The J gene is TRBJ1-3, the V gene TRBV11-3; 7 positions match TRBD1. CDR3 length: 15 amino acids. After removal of 5 bases from V and 0 bases from J, the junction contained 4 bases not matched to a gene. In germline, CDR1 is SGHNT, CDR2 YENEEA.

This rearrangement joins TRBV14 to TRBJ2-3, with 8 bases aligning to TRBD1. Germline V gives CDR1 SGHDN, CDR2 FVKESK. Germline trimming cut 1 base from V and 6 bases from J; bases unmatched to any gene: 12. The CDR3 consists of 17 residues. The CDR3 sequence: CASSQVVWTGQFDTQYF. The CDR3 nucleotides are TGTGCCAGCAGCCAAGTCGTATGGACAGGGCAGTTCGATACGCAGTATTTT.

CDR3: CASSSSFGYEQYF. The DNA for the CDR3 is TGTGCCAGCAGCTCGAGTTTCGGTTACGAGCAGTACTTC. This chain uses TRBV7-2 with TRBJ2-7; D is unresolved. This CDR3 comprises 13 residues. Germline V gene data show CDR1 as SGHTA and CDR2 as FQGNSA. Trimming took off 4 bases at V and 4 bases at J, with 11 bases between the two ends.

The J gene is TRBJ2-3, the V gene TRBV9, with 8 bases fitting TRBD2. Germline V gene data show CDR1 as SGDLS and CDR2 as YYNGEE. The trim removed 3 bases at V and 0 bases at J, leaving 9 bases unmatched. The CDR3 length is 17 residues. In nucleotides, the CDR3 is TGTGCCAGCAGCGGCCCCGGGGGGGGACATAGCACAGATACGCAGTATTTT. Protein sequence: CASSGPGGGHSTDTQYF. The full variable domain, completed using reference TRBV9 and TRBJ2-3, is DSGVTQTPKHLITATGQRVTLRCSPRSGDLSVYWYQQSLDQGLQFLIQYYNGEERAKGNILERFSAQQFPDLHSELNLSSLELGDSALYFCASSGPGGGHSTDTQYFGPGTRLTVL.

CDR3 DNA sequence: TGTGCCTGGAGCCACAGGGGTGATGTCCACACCTTC. Protein product: CAWSHRGDVHTF. The chain links TRBV30 to TRBJ1-2; 7 bases match TRBD1. J lost 12 bases, V lost 3 bases, and 10 bases had no gene match. The CDR3 contains 12 residues. Germline CDR1 reads GTSNPN; CDR2 reads SVGIG (reference sequence).

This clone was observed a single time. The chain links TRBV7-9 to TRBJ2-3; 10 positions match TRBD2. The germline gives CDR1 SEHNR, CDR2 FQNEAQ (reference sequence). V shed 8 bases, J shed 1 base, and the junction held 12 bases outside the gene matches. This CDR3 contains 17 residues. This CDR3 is CASGPSGSPPGTDTQYF. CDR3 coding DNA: TGTGCCAGCGGACCTAGCGGGAGCCCCCCGGGCACAGATACGCAGTATTTT.

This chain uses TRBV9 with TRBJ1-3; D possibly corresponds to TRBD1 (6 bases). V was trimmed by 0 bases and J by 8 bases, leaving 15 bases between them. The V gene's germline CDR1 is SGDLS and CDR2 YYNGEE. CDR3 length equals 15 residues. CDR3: CASSVGRRGFDTIYF. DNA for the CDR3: TGTGCCAGCAGCGTAGGACGCAGGGGTTTTGACACCATATATTTT.

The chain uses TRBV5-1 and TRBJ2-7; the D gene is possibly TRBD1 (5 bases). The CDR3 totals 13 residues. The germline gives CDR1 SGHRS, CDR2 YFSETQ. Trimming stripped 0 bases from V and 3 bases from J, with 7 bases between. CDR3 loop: CASSLGTGYEQYF. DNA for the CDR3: TGCGCCAGCAGCTTGGGAACAGGCTACGAGCAGTACTTC.

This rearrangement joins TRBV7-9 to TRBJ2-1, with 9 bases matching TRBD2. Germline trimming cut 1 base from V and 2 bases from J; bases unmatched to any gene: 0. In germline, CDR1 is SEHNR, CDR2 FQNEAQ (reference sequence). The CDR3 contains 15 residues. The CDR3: CASSLGLAAYNEQFF. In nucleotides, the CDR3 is TGTGCCAGCAGCTTAGGACTAGCGGCCTACAATGAGCAGTTCTTC.

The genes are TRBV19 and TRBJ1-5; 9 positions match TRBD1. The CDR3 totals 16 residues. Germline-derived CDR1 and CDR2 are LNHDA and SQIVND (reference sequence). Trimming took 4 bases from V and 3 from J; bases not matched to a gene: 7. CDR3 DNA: TGTGCCAGTAGTACCCTGGACAGGGGCAACAATCAGCCCCAGCATTTT. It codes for CASSTLDRGNNQPQHF.

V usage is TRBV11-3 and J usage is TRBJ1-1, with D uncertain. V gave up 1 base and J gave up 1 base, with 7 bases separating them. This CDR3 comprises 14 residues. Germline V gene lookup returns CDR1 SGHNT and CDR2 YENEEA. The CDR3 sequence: CASSLAGKNTEAFF. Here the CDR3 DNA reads TGTGCCAGCAGCTTAGCGGGAAAGAACACTGAAGCTTTCTTT.